The 8 T cell receptor beta chains below all came from one sample that was sequenced in a study of T cell clones after liver transplantation. The method was immunoSEQ multiplex PCR; TCRdb's version includes in-frame clones alone and lacks a portion of them. Of over 60,000 clones in the sample, 80% were seen once. Sequenced here: CD4+ T cells from blood, sampled before liver transplant. The source is a human donor who received a liver transplant.

The chain employs TRBV28 and TRBJ1-2, with unresolved D. Trimming removed 6 bases at V and 8 bases at J, with 13 bases between. Germline V lookup: CDR1 MDHEN, CDR2 SYDVKM. The CDR3 totals 12 residues. The CDR3 spells CASRVARGGYTF. CDR3 nucleotide sequence: TGTGCCAGCAGGGTGGCCCGAGGAGGCTACACCTTC.

This sequence joins TRBV27 and TRBJ2-7, with D possibly matching TRBD1 (6 bases). The CDR3 extends over 16 amino acids. V was clipped by 4 bases and J by 2 bases, with 18 bases between them. Germline V gives CDR1 MNHEY, CDR2 SMNVEV (reference sequence). This CDR3 reads CASSSPGDGLAYEQYF. The CDR3, as DNA: TGTGCCAGCAGTTCCCCAGGGGACGGACTCGCCTACGAGCAGTACTTC.

In its sample, this clone was seen a few times. This chain joins TRBV28 and TRBJ1-2; maybe TRBD1 (6 bases). This CDR3 is 13 amino acids long. Per the germline V gene, CDR1 is MDHEN and CDR2 is SYDVKM. Trimming took 6 bases from V and 8 from J, leaving 16 bases between them. The CDR3 sequence: CASRLTGRGGYTF. Written as DNA, the CDR3 is TGTGCCAGCAGACTTACAGGGCGGGGAGGCTACACCTTC.

The chain links TRBV9 to TRBJ1-2; maybe TRBD1 (5 bases). The CDR3 covers 15 residues. The V end lost 0 bases, the J end lost 3 bases, and 12 bases lay between the germline ends. The germline V gene encodes CDR1 SGDLS and CDR2 YYNGEE. The DNA for the CDR3 is TGTGCCAGCAGCGTAGATTTACAGGACCACTATGGCTACACCTTC. This codes for CASSVDLQDHYGYTF.

This clone was seen only a few times. V and J are TRBV4-2 and TRBJ2-2; 9 bases align to TRBD2. The V segment lost 3 bases and the J segment 6 bases; nucleotides outside the gene matches: 8. Germline loops: CDR1 LGHNA, CDR2 YNFKEQ. The CDR3 contains 16 residues. The CDR3 sequence is CASSHPAGGSPGELFF. The DNA for the CDR3 is TGTGCCAGCAGCCACCCAGCGGGAGGATCTCCCGGGGAGCTGTTTTTT.

V usage is TRBV5-4 and J usage is TRBJ2-7; D gene ambiguous. CDR1 is SGHNT and CDR2 is YYREEE in the germline V gene (reference sequence). V lost 0 bases and J 1 base, leaving 11 bases between the germline ends. The length of the CDR3 is 15 residues. The chain's CDR3 is CASSLGQTRSYEQYF. Written as DNA, the CDR3 is TGTGCCAGCAGCTTGGGCCAAACGAGGTCCTACGAGCAGTACTTC.

The rearrangement joins TRBV5-1 to TRBJ2-1, with no clear D. The V end was cut by 1 base, the J end by 1 base, with 9 bases between. Per germline, CDR1 SGHRS and CDR2 YFSETQ. This CDR3 contains 15 residues. This CDR3 reads CASSLTSISYNEQFF. The CDR3 bases are TGCGCCAGCAGCTTGACATCTATATCCTACAATGAGCAGTTCTTC. The entire variable domain, with the rest obtained from reference TRBV5-1 and TRBJ2-1, is as follows: KAGVTQTPRYLIKTRGQQVTLSCSPISGHRSVSWYQQTPGQGLQFLFEYFSETQRNKGNFPGRFSGRQFSNSRSEMNVSTLELGDSALYLCASSLTSISYNEQFFGPGTRLTVL.

The chain uses TRBV11-2 and TRBJ2-7; D may be TRBD2 (5 bases). There are 15 residues in the CDR3. Trimming left V 4 bases short and J 6 bases short, with 19 bases between. Germline CDR1 and CDR2: SGHAT and FQNNGV. As DNA, the CDR3 is TGTGCCAGCAGCTCCTCCCGGAGTAGCGTAGGCGAGCAGTACTTC. As protein: CASSSSRSSVGEQYF.